This TCR beta chain is from a study of T cell responses to AZD1222 COVID-19 vaccine. The assay was immunoSEQ multiplex PCR, and TCRdb's table has in-frame clones only and misses some. The table lists fewer than 110,000 clones, 87% of them singletons. This clone occurred once. The CDR3 sequence is 13 residues long. V was trimmed by 8 bases and J by 4 bases, leaving 14 bases between them. Germline V gene sequence: CDR1 SNHLY, CDR2 FYNNEI. The source material was peripheral blood, sampled 28 days after the second AZD1222 dose. This clonotype originated in an adult who received the AZD1222 COVID-19 vaccine. This chain connects TRBV2 to TRBJ1-2, with D hard to call. CDR3 in DNA: TGTGCCAGCTCTCCCGGGGTTCTCTATGGCTACACCTTC. This gives the protein CASSPGVLYGYTF.